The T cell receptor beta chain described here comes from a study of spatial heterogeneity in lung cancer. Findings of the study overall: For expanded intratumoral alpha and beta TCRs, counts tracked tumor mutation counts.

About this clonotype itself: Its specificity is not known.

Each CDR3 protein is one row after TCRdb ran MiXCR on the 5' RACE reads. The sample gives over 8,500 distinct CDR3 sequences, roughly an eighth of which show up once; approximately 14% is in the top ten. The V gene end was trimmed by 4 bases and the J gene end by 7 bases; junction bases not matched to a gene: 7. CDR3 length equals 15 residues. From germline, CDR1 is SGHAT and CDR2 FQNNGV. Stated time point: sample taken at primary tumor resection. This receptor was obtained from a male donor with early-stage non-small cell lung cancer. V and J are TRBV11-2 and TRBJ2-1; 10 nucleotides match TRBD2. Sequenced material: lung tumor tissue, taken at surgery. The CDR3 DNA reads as TGTGCCAGCAGCTCGTTACTAGCGGGGCGAAATGAGCAGTTCTTC. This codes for CASSSLLAGRNEQFF.